A selection of T cell receptor beta chains follows, all from one sample in a study of cytomegalovirus exposure and HLA in healthy donors. The assay was immunoSEQ multiplex PCR, and TCRdb's table has in-frame clones only and misses some. The sample includes tens of thousands of clones, over 85% of them seen just once. Specimen: PBMCs. These receptors were taken from a woman aged 30 to 39 in good health and CMV-seronegative. CDR3s include the opening cysteine and the closing phenylalanine or tryptophan. The D gene is left open where the match is weak. Where a row states a size, it is once, few, many or the class of an expanded clone; other rows omit it.

-,TRBV7-6,-,15,TRBJ1-4,TGTGCCAGCAGCTTACGGTCGGGGGTTAATGAAAAACTGTTTTTT,CASSLRSGVNEKLFF
-,TRBV5-6,-,15,TRBJ1-4,TGTGCCAGCAGCGCCTTGACAGCAACTAATGAAAAACTGTTTTTT,CASSALTATNEKLFF
-,TRBV7-3,TRBD1,15,TRBJ2-1,TGTGCCAGCAGTCCTGTGACAGGGGCCTACAATGAGCAGTTCTTC,CASSPVTGAYNEQFF
-,TRBV28,-,18,TRBJ1-5,TGTGCCAGCAGTTTAAGTCCTCGGACAGTTCGGCCCAATCAGCCCCAGCATTTT,CASSLSPRTVRPNQPQHF
-,TRBV18,TRBD2,15,TRBJ2-7,TGTGCCAGCTCTAGCGGGAGTTCACGCTCCTACGAGCAGTACTTC,CASSSGSSRSYEQYF
-,TRBV28,TRBD1,15,TRBJ2-3,TGTGCCAGCAGTACACCGGGACAGGGGTCAGATACGCAGTATTTT,CASSTPGQGSDTQYF
-,TRBV27,TRBD1,15,TRBJ2-1,TGTGCCAGCAGTTTCTTCGGGACAGGTTCCAATGAGCAGTTCTTC,CASSFFGTGSNEQFF
once,TRBV18,-,13,TRBJ2-7,TGTGCCAGCTCAGACAGCACGGCCTACGAGCAGTACTTC,CASSDSTAYEQYF
once,TRBV28,-,11,TRBJ1-2,TGTGCCAGCAGTTTGTATTATGGCTACACCTTC,CASSLYYGYTF
-,TRBV7-2,-,14,TRBJ1-1,TGTGCCAGCAGCTTAACCCCCGAGATCGCTGAAGCTTTCTTT,CASSLTPEIAEAFF
once,TRBV5-4,TRBD1,14,TRBJ2-3,TGTGCCAGCAGCGAGGACAGGGGCACAGATACGCAGTATTTT,CASSEDRGTDTQYF
-,TRBV2,-,14,TRBJ1-1,TGTGCCAGCAGTGAGGGGAGGAGGGACACTGAAGCTTTCTTT,CASSEGRRDTEAFF
-,TRBV7-2,TRBD2,13,TRBJ2-1,TGTGCCAGCAGCTACCGACTAGCGGACTACCAGTTCTTC,CASSYRLADYQFF
-,TRBV28,-,17,TRBJ2-1,TGTGCCAGCAGCCGCCCAGTAGGGGTCGGCTACACGAATGAGCAGTTCTTC,CASSRPVGVGYTNEQFF
-,TRBV5-1,-,15,TRBJ1-6,TGCGCCAGCAGCTTGGTCGTCGGGGTCGGGTCACCCCTCCACTTT,CASSLVVGVGSPLHF
-,TRBV10-1,-,18,TRBJ2-1,TGCGCCAGCACACGATTTTTTGGGCCAACCACCCCTTACAATGAGCAGTTCTTC,CASTRFFGPTTPYNEQFF
-,TRBV29-1,-,14,TRBJ2-5,TGCAGCGTAACAGACGACCGGCAGGAAGAGACCCAGTACTTC,CSVTDDRQEETQYF
few,TRBV30,-,14,TRBJ1-1,TGTGCCTGGAGTTGGGGGACACTGAACACTGAAGCTTTCTTT,CAWSWGTLNTEAFF
-,TRBV7-9,-,19,TRBJ2-6,TGTGCCAGCAGCTTAGCCCCCGGGGGACTTTTCTCTGGGGCCAACGTCCTGACTTTC,CASSLAPGGLFSGANVLTF
-,TRBV5-4,TRBD1,14,TRBJ1-2,TGTGCCAGCAGCCCGGGACAGAGTTATAGTGGCTACACCTTC,CASSPGQSYSGYTF
-,TRBV29-1,TRBD2,16,TRBJ2-2,TGCAGCGTTGAAGACACCCGGGGGGGCCGCGCCGGGGAGCTGTTTTTT,CSVEDTRGGRAGELFF
-,TRBV30,TRBD1,14,TRBJ2-7,TGTGCCTGGAGTACGACAGGGGGACAGTACGAGCAGTACTTC,CAWSTTGGQYEQYF
-,TRBV4-2,-,13,TRBJ2-3,TGTGCCAGCAGCCCGGTAGCGGCAGATACGCAGTATTTT,CASSPVAADTQYF
-,TRBV5-6,-,14,TRBJ1-2,TGTGCCAGCAGCTTCCGCGGGAGGGACTATGGCTACACCTTC,CASSFRGRDYGYTF
-,TRBV4-2,-,15,TRBJ2-5,TGTGCCAGCAGCCAAGATGGGGCAGACTCGGAGACCCAGTACTTC,CASSQDGADSETQYF
-,TRBV2,TRBD2,15,TRBJ2-7,TGTGCCAGCAGAGCGGGACTAGCGGACTCCTACGAGCAGTACTTC,CASRAGLADSYEQYF
-,TRBV5-1,-,13,TRBJ1-4,TGCGCCAGCAGGATGGGGGGTAATGAAAAACTGTTTTTT,CASRMGGNEKLFF
-,TRBV12-5,-,17,TRBJ2-7,TGTGCTAGTGGTTCACCCCCCAGCGTGGGGGCCCCCTACGAGCAGTACTTC,CASGSPPSVGAPYEQYF
-,TRBV28,-,14,TRBJ2-1,TGTGCCAGCCAGCCTGGGGGGATCTACAATGAGCAGTTCTTC,CASQPGGIYNEQFF
-,TRBV5-5,TRBD2,18,TRBJ2-1,TGTGCCAGCAGCTTGGCCAGGACTAGCGGGAGTATCAACAATGAGCAGTTCTTC,CASSLARTSGSINNEQFF
medium-sized,TRBV9,TRBD2,16,TRBJ2-2,TGTGCCAGCAGCGCTCCTAGCGGGGGGGACACCGGGGAGCTGTTTTTT,CASSAPSGGDTGELFF
-,TRBV12-2,-,17,TRBJ1-4,TGTGCAAGTCGCCTCCGCCGGGTGGGGGGGTCTAATGAAAAACTGTTTTTT,CASRLRRVGGSNEKLFF
-,TRBV28,-,15,TRBJ1-5,TGTGCCACCCTCCGGGGGGGCGGGGGGTATTTGCCCCAGCATTTT,CATLRGGGGYLPQHF
-,TRBV15,-,14,TRBJ2-3,TGTGCCACCAGTAACCCCATAACTGGAGATACGCAGTATTTT,CATSNPITGDTQYF
-,TRBV7-9,-,16,TRBJ1-1,TGTGCCAGCAGCCGTTCAGGTGGGGCGCGAAGGACTGAAGCTTTCTTT,CASSRSGGARRTEAFF